The rows below give T cell receptor beta chains drawn from one sample of a study of identifying expanded T cells in peripheral blood. This table comes from immunoSEQ multiplex PCR, and its TCRdb copy is limited to in-frame clones, with some not included. This sample yields approximately 100,000 clones, of which roughly 90% are seen a single time; roughly 3.8% belongs to the top ten. Source material: blood. The source of these receptors is a person aged 18 to 75 in good health. Each CDR3 is given with its conserved first and last residue. The D gene is left open where the match is weak. Some rows mark clone size as missing; the rest say once, few, many or name a class of expanded clone.

V gene	D gene	J gene	clone size	CDR3 DNA	CDR3 protein
TRBV29-1	.	TRBJ1-2	.	TGCAGCGTTGAAGATCCCGCTGTCTATGGCTACACCTTC	CSVEDPAVYGYTF
TRBV5-6	TRBD2	TRBJ2-1	.	TGTGCCAGCAGCTTACCTAGCGGGATCAATGAGCAGTTCTTC	CASSLPSGINEQFF
TRBV28	TRBD1	TRBJ1-2	.	TGTGCCAGCAGCGACAGTGGCGAGATGGGACAGGCTAACTATGGCTACACCTTC	CASSDSGEMGQANYGYTF
TRBV2	TRBD2	TRBJ2-1	.	TGTGCCAGCAGAGGTAGCGGGGGCGAGTACAATGAGCAGTTCTTC	CASRGSGGEYNEQFF
TRBV5-1	.	TRBJ2-3	.	TGCGCCAGCAGCCCTATAGCGACCGCCACAGATACGCAGTATTTT	CASSPIATATDTQYF
TRBV10-2	.	TRBJ2-7	.	TGCGCCAGCAGTGACCCGTATTCCGAGCAGTACTTC	CASSDPYSEQYF
TRBV29-1	TRBD2	TRBJ2-3	.	TGCAGCGTTGAAGATCCCCCGCTAGCGGGAGGGCCAGATACGCAGTATTTT	CSVEDPPLAGGPDTQYF
TRBV27	TRBD1	TRBJ2-4	.	TGTGCCAGCAGTTCCGACAGGGGTATTCAGTACTTC	CASSSDRGIQYF
TRBV2	.	TRBJ1-4	.	TGTGCCAGCATTCTCACGGCAACTAATGAAAAACTGTTTTTT	CASILTATNEKLFF
TRBV23-1	.	TRBJ2-6	.	TGCGCCAGCAGTCAGGTCCTACCGGGACACTGGCTTGCTGGGGCCAACGTCCTGACTTTC	CASSQVLPGHWLAGANVLTF
TRBV7-2	TRBD2	TRBJ2-2	.	TGTGCCAGCAGCAAACGACTAGCGGGAAACACCGGGGAGCTGTTTTTT	CASSKRLAGNTGELFF
TRBV28	.	TRBJ2-3	.	TGTGCCAGCAGTTTAGGGCACGGCCGTGAGGTAACAGATACGCAGTATTTT	CASSLGHGREVTDTQYF
TRBV18	.	TRBJ1-1	.	TGTGCCAGCTCACCGGCCGGGGCCGGGAACACTGAAGCTTTCTTT	CASSPAGAGNTEAFF
TRBV5-1	TRBD1	TRBJ2-7	.	TGCGCCAGCAGCTTGGGGCAGGGGGCTAACGAGCAGTACTTC	CASSLGQGANEQYF
TRBV13	TRBD1	TRBJ2-7	.	TGTGCCAGCAGCTTAGACAGGGGGCAGGACGAGCAGTACTTC	CASSLDRGQDEQYF
TRBV21-1	.	TRBJ1-3	.	.	CASSKEVGPGNTIYF
TRBV7-9	.	TRBJ1-5	once	TGTGCCAGCAGCCCCGGGAACAATCAGCCCCAGCATTTT	CASSPGNNQPQHF
TRBV27	TRBD1	TRBJ1-1	.	TGTGCCAGCAGTTTAGCTTCCGACAGGGGTACTGAAGCTTTCTTT	CASSLASDRGTEAFF
TRBV5-5	.	TRBJ2-2	.	TGTGCCAGCAGCTTGACATCAGCAGGGCGTTTCACCGGGGAGCTGTTTTTT	CASSLTSAGRFTGELFF
TRBV5-6	.	TRBJ1-3	.	TGTGCCAGCAACGGAGACAGGCCGAGGAGCACCATATATTTT	CASNGDRPRSTIYF
TRBV7-3	.	TRBJ2-3	.	TGTGCCAGCAGCTTGGCGTCGGGCGGCACAGATACGCAGTATTTT	CASSLASGGTDTQYF
TRBV21-1	.	TRBJ2-7	.	TGTGCCAGCAGCAAAGATTTCGCCTATTCCTACGAGCAGTACTTC	CASSKDFAYSYEQYF
TRBV5-4	.	TRBJ1-4	.	TGTGCCAGCAGCTTACAGGGAATTCAAGAAAAACTGTTTTTT	CASSLQGIQEKLFF
TRBV30	.	TRBJ2-3	.	TGTGCCTGGAGCCCGCAGGGACGCACAGATACGCAGTATTTT	CAWSPQGRTDTQYF
TRBV15	.	TRBJ1-1	few	TGTGCCACCAGCAGAGCCAAGTACACTGAAGCTTTCTTT	CATSRAKYTEAFF
TRBV5-1	TRBD2	TRBJ2-5	.	TGCGCCAGCAGCCAAGGACTAGTGGGCCAAGAGACCCAGTACTTC	CASSQGLVGQETQYF
TRBV5-4	TRBD1	TRBJ1-2	.	TGTGCCAGCAGCTTGGGGGACAGGGGTGGCTACACCTTC	CASSLGDRGGYTF
TRBV30	.	TRBJ2-7	.	TGTGCCTGGAGAAACGGCGGGTACTACGAGCAGTACTTC	CAWRNGGYYEQYF
TRBV28	TRBD2	TRBJ2-5	.	TGTGCCAGCAGTTTACCCGGGAGGGGTGAGACCCAGTACTTC	CASSLPGRGETQYF
TRBV7-9	.	TRBJ2-3	.	TGTGCCAGCACCACAGGACGGGGTACAGATACGCAGTATTTT	CASTTGRGTDTQYF
TRBV7-2	TRBD1	TRBJ1-4	.	TGTGCCAGCAGCTACAGGGGGAATAATAATGAAAAACTGTTTTTT	CASSYRGNNNEKLFF
TRBV5-1	.	TRBJ2-7	.	TGCGCCAGCAGCTTTGGCGGGAACTACGAGCAGTACTTC	CASSFGGNYEQYF
TRBV28	.	TRBJ1-5	.	TGTGCCAGCAGTCCCGGGAAGCAGGGCAATCAGCCCCAGCATTTT	CASSPGKQGNQPQHF
TRBV19	TRBD2	TRBJ2-3	.	TGTGCCAGTAGGCCCCTAGCGGGAGGGTTCACAGATACGCAGTATTTT	CASRPLAGGFTDTQYF
TRBV10-3	TRBD1	TRBJ1-4	once	TGTGCCATCAGTGACCCGGACAGGGGGCATGAAAAACTGTTTTTT	CAISDPDRGHEKLFF
TRBV7-2	TRBD2	TRBJ2-3	.	TGTGCCAGCAGATTAGCGGGAGGGAGCACAGATACGCAGTATTTT	CASRLAGGSTDTQYF
TRBV5-5	TRBD2	TRBJ2-4	.	TGTGCCAGCAGCTTGGGACTAGCGGGTTTGGCCAAAAACATTCAGTACTTC	CASSLGLAGLAKNIQYF
TRBV6-5	.	TRBJ1-6	.	TGTGCCAGCAGTTCGGGACAACTACATAATTCACCCCTCCACTTT	CASSSGQLHNSPLHF
TRBV5-1	.	TRBJ2-3	.	TGCGCCAGCAGCGACGGGTTTCCCGGCACAGATACGCAGTATTTT	CASSDGFPGTDTQYF
TRBV7-8	TRBD2	TRBJ2-7	.	TGTGCCAGCACGATAGCGGGGGGTGCACCCTACGAGCAGTACTTC	CASTIAGGAPYEQYF
TRBV27	.	TRBJ2-1	.	TGTGCCAGTGGGACCGAGGCTGAGCAGTTCTTC	CASGTEAEQFF
TRBV10-1	.	TRBJ2-3	few	TGCGCCAGCAGTGAAGGGAGGGGGCACACAGATACGCAGTATTTT	CASSEGRGHTDTQYF
TRBV6-1	.	TRBJ1-1	.	TGTGCCAGCAGTGAAGGCACCGGGGGCACTGAAGCTTTCTTT	CASSEGTGGTEAFF
TRBV27	TRBD1	TRBJ2-7	.	TGTGCCAGCAGTTCAGGGGGGACAGGGGGTAGGTACGAGCAGTACTTC	CASSSGGTGGRYEQYF
TRBV7-9	.	TRBJ1-1	once	TGTGCCAGCAGCTTAGGGGGCGGATTGACTGAAGCTTTCTTT	CASSLGGGLTEAFF
TRBV28	.	TRBJ1-1	.	TGTGCCAGCAGGGGAGGAGGTTGGAGAAATACGAACACTGAAGCTTTCTTT	CASRGGGWRNTNTEAFF
TRBV10-3	.	TRBJ1-2	few	TGTGCCATCAGTGAGGAAGGGGAAGGCTACACCTTC	CAISEEGEGYTF
TRBV30	.	TRBJ1-3	.	TGTGCCTGGAGTGCAGGAATTTCTGGAAACACCATATATTTT	CAWSAGISGNTIYF
TRBV13	.	TRBJ1-1	.	TGTGCCAGCAGCTTAGGCCTAAGGAACACTGAAGCTTTCTTT	CASSLGLRNTEAFF
TRBV5-6	.	TRBJ2-5	.	TGTGCCAGCAGCTTGCGGGATCGGACCCAGTACTTC	CASSLRDRTQYF
TRBV7-6	TRBD2	TRBJ2-1	.	TGTGCCAGCAGCTCAAAACGTCCAAGGACTAGCGGGATAAATGAGCAGTTCTTC	CASSSKRPRTSGINEQFF
TRBV11-2	.	TRBJ1-4	.	TGTGCCAGCAGCTTAGCTGACGGAGGGGGGGTAAAACTGTTTTTT	CASSLADGGGVKLFF
TRBV2	TRBD1	TRBJ1-1	.	TGTGCCAGCGGGTCGGACAGGGACACTGAAGCTTTCTTT	CASGSDRDTEAFF
TRBV6-1	.	TRBJ2-6	.	TGTGCCAGCAGTGAATCCACCGGCCCGGGTGGGGCCAACGTCCTGACTTTC	CASSESTGPGGANVLTF
TRBV10-2	.	TRBJ2-7	.	TGCGCCAGCAGTGAGTACCGGGGCTCCTACGAGCAGTACTTC	CASSEYRGSYEQYF
TRBV30	TRBD2	TRBJ2-7	once	TGTGCCTGGAGTCCCCTGCGACTAGCGGGAGGGGTTACCTACGAGCAGTACTTC	CAWSPLRLAGGVTYEQYF
TRBV7-2	.	TRBJ2-2	.	TGTGCCAGCAGCTTAGGGGGTTATGGGACCGGGGAGCTGTTTTTT	CASSLGGYGTGELFF
TRBV7-3	.	TRBJ2-7	.	TGTGCCAGCAGCTTAGATCCTGGCTACGAGCAGTACTTC	CASSLDPGYEQYF
TRBV30	.	TRBJ1-1	once	TGTGCCTGGAGTTCTCCGGGGCGGGGTTGGACTGAAGCTTTCTTT	CAWSSPGRGWTEAFF